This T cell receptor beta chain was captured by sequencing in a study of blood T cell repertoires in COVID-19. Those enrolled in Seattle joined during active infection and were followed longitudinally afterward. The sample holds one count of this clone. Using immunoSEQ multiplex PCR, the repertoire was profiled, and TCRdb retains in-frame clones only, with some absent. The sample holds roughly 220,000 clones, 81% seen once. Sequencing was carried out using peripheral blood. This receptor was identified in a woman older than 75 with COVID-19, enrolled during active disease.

CDR3 sequence (DNA): TGTGCCAGCAGTGCGAGTCATGAGCAGTTCTTC. Its protein product is CASSASHEQFF. This rearrangement joins TRBV2 to TRBJ2-1; D is undetermined. Germline assignment: CDR1 SNHLY and CDR2 FYNNEI. CDR3 length equals 11 residues. The ends were cut back, 4 bases at V and 8 bases at J, with 6 bases in the middle.